This T cell receptor beta chain was sequenced for a study of OX40 agonist ivuxolimab in advanced cancers. Study-level information: The patients' treatment was ivuxolimab, an agonistic anti-OX40 (CD134) antibody.

Trimming at V came to 6 bases and at J to 8 bases, leaving 6 bases not matched to a gene. Germline V gene lookup returns CDR1 ENHRY and CDR2 SYGVKD. The CDR3 extends over 14 amino acids. Regarding this clone: Its antigen remains unidentified.

Sequencing was performed with immunoSEQ multiplex PCR; in TCRdb, only in-frame clones are kept and a portion is missing. This repertoire shows 80,000 or so clones, roughly 84% found once; its top ten account for under 0.35%. Study-level points and caveats: Compared with CD4+, CD8+ T cells on average had more expanded clones.

The sample consisted of CD4+ or CD8+ T cells sorted from blood, taken in a trial of the OX40 agonist ivuxolimab. The origin of this receptor is an adult with an advanced solid tumor such as melanoma, head and neck, liver or kidney cancer. The V call is TRBV10-3, the J call TRBJ2-7, with TRBD2 matching 14 bases. CDR3 sequence reads: CAIRGLAGVSQQYF. The CDR3, as DNA: TGTGCCATCAGGGGACTAGCGGGAGTTTCCCAGCAGTACTTC.